Presented here are 15 T cell receptor beta chains from one specimen sequenced in a study of response to subunit inactivated influenza vaccine (dated by TCRdb to between 2018 and 2020). Receptors were amplified or captured by RT-PCR. Data came from an Illumina HiSeq 2500. TCRdb passed the public sequencing reads through fastp at Q25 and MiXCR, retaining productive beta sequences. Every entry covers one CDR3 protein and lists the most common genes and DNA from its rows. Present in this sample are more than 450,000 distinct CDR3 sequences, approximately 10% of which were seen just once. The top ten clonotypes cover roughly 9.6% of the sample. The same specimen was also included in a second study, on T cells expressing NK-cell markers. As that second study puts it: TCR beta cDNA libraries were made by 5'RACE template switching that added a universal primer site and unique molecular identifiers.

The material was PBMCs from blood, obtained on the day of vaccination. These TCRs come from a man in his forties or fifties who received an inactivated influenza vaccine. Donor details come from another sample of the same person, matched by shared clones.

This clonotype was counted between two and nine times. The genes are TRBV7-2 and TRBJ1-3; 7 bases line up with TRBD1. This CDR3 region has 16 residues. Unmatched junction bases numbered 4, after V lost 1 base and J lost 1 base. Looked up from germline, CDR1 is SGHTA and CDR2 is FQGNSA. The CDR3 region is CASSLGHRGSGNTIYF. The CDR3 nucleotides read TGTGCCAGCAGCTTAGGGCACAGGGGATCTGGAAACACCATATATTTT.

This clonotype was seen a few times. This chain uses TRBV4-3 with TRBJ2-1; 8 positions match TRBD2. The CDR3 sequence is 15 residues long. Germline trimming cut 3 bases from V and 7 bases from J; bases unmatched to any gene: 8. The V gene's germline CDR1 is LGHNA and CDR2 YSLEER. The chain's CDR3 is CASSQLGGASNEQFF. The CDR3, as DNA: TGCGCCAGCAGCCAGCTCGGGGGGGCGAGTAATGAGCAGTTCTTC.

There are a few counts of this clonotype. V is TRBV4-3 and J is TRBJ2-3; a weak D match, TRBD1 (5 bases). Germline CDR1 is LGHNA and CDR2 is YSLEER. The ends were cut back, 1 base at V and 2 bases at J, with 10 bases in the middle. The CDR3 loop spans 15 amino acids. CDR3 bases: TGCGCCAGCAGCCAAGGGGGCCGGTACACAGATACGCAGTATTTT. It specifies CASSQGGRYTDTQYF.

This rearrangement joins TRBV6-2 or TRBV6-3 to TRBJ1-1, with TRBD1 matching 7 bases. Trimming removed 4 bases from V and 1 base from J; junction bases left unmatched: 6. The CDR3 runs 15 residues. Germline CDR1 is MNHEY and CDR2 is SVGEGT. This chain's CDR3 is CASSWGQMWNTEAFF. The CDR3 region has the DNA TGTGCCAGCAGTTGGGGACAGATGTGGAACACTGAAGCTTTCTTT.

The gene calls are TRBV7-2 and TRBJ1-5; tentative D call: TRBD1 (5 bases). From germline, CDR1 is SGHTA and CDR2 FQGNSA. With 0 bases removed from V and 7 bases from J, the gap between germline ends came to 16 bases. CDR3 length: 16 amino acids. CDR3 nucleotides: TGTGCCAGCAGCTTAGCGCAGGTGGGGGTTAGGCAGCCCCAGCATTTT. Amino acid sequence: CASSLAQVGVRQPQHF.

Ten or more counts support this clonotype. V and J are TRBV5-1 and TRBJ2-1, with unresolved D. Germline CDR1 reads SGHRS; CDR2 reads YFSETQ. V lost 5 bases, J lost 0 bases, and 6 bases lay in between. This CDR3 is built from 13 residues. The CDR3 sequence is CASRESSYNEQFF. The CDR3 DNA reads TGCGCCAGCAGAGAGAGCTCCTACAATGAGCAGTTCTTC.

This clonotype was detected only a few times. The V gene is TRBV12-3 or TRBV12-4, the J gene TRBJ2-2; D is undetermined. V dropped 3 bases and J dropped 7 bases, with 6 bases sitting between them. The CDR3 has 12 amino acids. CDR3 residues: CASSFGNGELFF. CDR3 nucleotide sequence: TGTGCCAGCAGTTTTGGAAACGGGGAGCTGTTTTTT.

This clonotype showed up just a few times. The rearrangement links TRBV28 to TRBJ2-5, with TRBD2 as a possible D gene (5 bases). CDR1 is MDHEN and CDR2 is SYDVKM in the germline V gene. The V gene lost 1 base and the J gene lost 5 bases, with 11 bases spanning the gap. The CDR3 has 14 residues. The CDR3 coding sequence is TGTGCCAGCAGTTTATTCGGGGATGAGGAGACCCAGTACTTC. This gives the protein CASSLFGDEETQYF. Based on the CDR3 plus reference TRBV28 and TRBJ2-5, the full variable domain is DVKVTQSSRYLVKRTGEKVFLECVQDMDHENMFWYRQDPGLGLRLIYFSYDVKMKEKGDIPEGYSVSREKKERFSLILESASTNQTSMYLCASSLFGDEETQYFGPGTRLLVL.

The chain recombines TRBV6-2 or TRBV6-3 with TRBJ2-3; D gene unclear. V was trimmed by 5 bases and J by 1 base, leaving 16 bases between them. Germline V lookup: CDR1 MNHEY, CDR2 SVGEGT. This CDR3 has 16 residues. CDR3 bases: TGTGCCAGCAGTGGCCTGATGGTCCCTGGCACAGATACGCAGTATTTT. Translated: CASSGLMVPGTDTQYF.

This clonotype came up a few times. The chain recombines TRBV12-3 or TRBV12-4 with TRBJ1-1; TRBD1 agrees at 10 bases. This CDR3 has 15 residues. V lost 4 bases and J lost 4; bases outside the gene matches: 6. For the CDR3, the DNA is TGTGCCAGCAGTTCCCCGACAGGGGGCTTCACTGAAGCTTTCTTT. Translating it yields CASSSPTGGFTEAFF.

DNA of the CDR3: TGTGCCAGCAGCCCAGGACAGCAAATCAACGAGCAGTACTTC. Encoded protein: CASSPGQQINEQYF. The chain links TRBV13 to TRBJ2-7, with D possibly matching TRBD1 (6 bases). Between the trimmed V and J ends, which lost 5 bases and 5 bases, there was a span of 16 bases. The germline V gene has CDR1 PRHDT and CDR2 FYEKMQ (reference sequence). This CDR3 is 14 amino acids long. The whole variable domain, filled in from reference TRBV13 and TRBJ2-7, reads AAGVIQSPRHLIKEKRETATLKCYPIPRHDTVYWYQQGPGQDPQFLISFYEKMQSDKGSIPDRFSAQQFSDYHSELNMSSLELGDSALYFCASSPGQQINEQYFGPGTRLTVT.

There are a few counts of this clonotype. The chain uses TRBV9 and TRBJ1-6; D is perhaps TRBD1 (5 bases). The CDR3 extends over 15 amino acids. Trimming took off 4 bases at V and 9 bases at J, with 17 bases between the two ends. The germline V gene has CDR1 SGDLS and CDR2 YYNGEE. Here the CDR3 reads CASSLSAQGGSPLHF. CDR3 sequence (DNA): TGTGCCAGCAGCCTCTCGGCCCAGGGCGGTTCACCCCTCCACTTT.

This clonotype came up many times. This chain links TRBV2 with TRBJ2-1, with TRBD2 matching 10 bases. CDR3 length equals 14 residues. Unmatched junction bases numbered 8, after V lost 6 bases and J lost 9 bases. CDR1 and CDR2 (germline): SNHLY, FYNNEI. This CDR3 reads CASRGAGGPSEQFF. CDR3 DNA: TGTGCCAGCAGGGGAGCGGGGGGGCCTAGTGAGCAGTTCTTC.

CDR3 sequence: CASGLRLAGAYNEQFF. The CDR3 DNA follows: TGTGCTAGTGGTTTGAGGCTAGCGGGAGCCTACAATGAGCAGTTCTTC. This sequence joins TRBV12-5 and TRBJ2-1, with 10 bases fitting TRBD2. The V and J ends lost 2 bases and 2 bases, in that order; junction bases with no gene match: 3. This CDR3 comprises 16 residues. CDR1 and CDR2 from the germline V gene are LGHNT and FRNRAP.

This clonotype has a handful of counts. The chain links TRBV5-1 to TRBJ1-6; D is possibly TRBD1 (6 bases). The CDR3 has 16 amino acids. With 2 bases removed from V and 3 bases from J, the gap between germline ends came to 12 bases. Germline-derived CDR1 and CDR2 are SGHRS and YFSETQ. This chain's CDR3 is CASSFGQTHYNSPLHF. The CDR3 DNA follows: TGCGCCAGCAGCTTCGGACAGACCCACTATAATTCACCCCTCCACTTT.